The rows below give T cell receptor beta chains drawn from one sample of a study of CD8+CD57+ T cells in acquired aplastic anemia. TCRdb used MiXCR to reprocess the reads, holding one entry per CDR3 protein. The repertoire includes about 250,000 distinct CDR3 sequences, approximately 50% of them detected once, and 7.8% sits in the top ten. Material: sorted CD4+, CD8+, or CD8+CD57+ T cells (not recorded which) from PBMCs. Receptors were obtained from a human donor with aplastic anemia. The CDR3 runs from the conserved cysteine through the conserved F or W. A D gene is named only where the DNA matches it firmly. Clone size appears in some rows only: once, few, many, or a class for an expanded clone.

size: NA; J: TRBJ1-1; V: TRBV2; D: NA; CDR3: CASSGRTVYTEAFF; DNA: TGTGCCAGCAGTGGCCGGACGGTCTACACTGAAGCTTTCTTT
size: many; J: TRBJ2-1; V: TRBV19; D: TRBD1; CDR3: CASRRGTGEQFF; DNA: TGTGCCAGTAGGAGAGGGACAGGTGAGCAGTTCTTC
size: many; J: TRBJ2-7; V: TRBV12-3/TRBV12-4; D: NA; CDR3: CASSPTDGYEQYF; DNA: TGTGCCAGCAGTCCTACGGACGGCTACGAGCAGTACTTC
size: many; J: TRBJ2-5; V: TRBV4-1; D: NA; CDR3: CASSQDRGSPETQYF; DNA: TGCGCCAGCAGCCAAGATCGGGGCTCCCCGGAGACCCAGTACTTC
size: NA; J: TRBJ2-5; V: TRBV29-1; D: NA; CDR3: CSVEAGVDETQYF; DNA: TGCAGCGTTGAGGCAGGGGTTGACGAGACCCAGTACTTC
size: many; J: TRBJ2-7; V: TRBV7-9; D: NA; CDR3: CASSPQVGAWSYEQYF; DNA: TGTGCCAGCAGTCCACAAGTGGGTGCGTGGTCCTACGAGCAGTACTTC
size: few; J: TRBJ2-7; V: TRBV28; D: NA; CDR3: CASSSDGTEYEQYF; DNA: TGTGCCAGCAGTTCAGATGGGACCGAATACGAGCAGTACTTC
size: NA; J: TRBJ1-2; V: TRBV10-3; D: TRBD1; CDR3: CAIDSGGNYGYTF; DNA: TGTGCCATCGATTCAGGGGGCAACTATGGCTACACCTTC
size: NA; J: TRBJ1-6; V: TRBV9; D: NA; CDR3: CASSVDSVHF; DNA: TGTGCCAGCAGCGTGGATTCCGTCCACTTT
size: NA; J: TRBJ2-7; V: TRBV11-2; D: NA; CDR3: CASSQDWTTYEQYF; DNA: TGTGCCAGCAGCCAGGACTGGACTACCTACGAGCAGTACTTC
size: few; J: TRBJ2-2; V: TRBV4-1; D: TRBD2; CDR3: CASSQRLAGGTGELFF; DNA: TGCGCCAGCAGCCAAAGACTAGCGGGGGGCACCGGGGAGCTGTTTTTT
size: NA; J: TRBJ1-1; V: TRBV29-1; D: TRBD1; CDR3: CSLNRGGHTEAFF; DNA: TGCAGCCTAAACAGGGGAGGGCACACTGAAGCTTTCTTT
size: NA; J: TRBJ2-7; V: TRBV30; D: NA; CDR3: CAWSVDAGNYEQYF; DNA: TGTGCCTGGAGTGTAGATGCCGGCAACTACGAGCAGTACTTC
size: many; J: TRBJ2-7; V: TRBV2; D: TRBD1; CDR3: CASRHKDRGSRYEQYF; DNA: TGTGCCAGCAGGCACAAGGACAGGGGGTCGCGCTACGAGCAGTACTTC
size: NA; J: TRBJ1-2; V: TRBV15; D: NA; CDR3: CATSRDGTYGYTF; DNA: TGTGCCACCAGCAGAGATGGGACTTATGGCTACACCTTC
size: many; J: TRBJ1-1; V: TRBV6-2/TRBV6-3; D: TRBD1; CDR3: CASSYDRGTEAFF; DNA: TGTGCCAGCAGCTATGACAGGGGGACTGAAGCTTTCTTT
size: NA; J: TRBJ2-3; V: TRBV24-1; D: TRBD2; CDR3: CATSDGTSGVQYF; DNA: TGTGCCACCAGTGACGGGACTAGCGGGGTGCAGTATTTT
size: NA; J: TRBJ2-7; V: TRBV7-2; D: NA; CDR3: CASINNGHVTGVDEQYF; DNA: TGTGCCAGCATCAACAACGGTCACGTGACGGGGGTCGACGAGCAGTACTTC
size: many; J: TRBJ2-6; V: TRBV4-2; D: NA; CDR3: CASSPSMESGANVLTF; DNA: TGTGCCAGCAGCCCTTCGATGGAATCTGGGGCCAACGTCCTGACTTTC
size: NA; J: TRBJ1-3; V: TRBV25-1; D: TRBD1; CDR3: CASSDPQGAENTIYF; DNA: TGTGCCAGCAGTGACCCACAGGGGGCGGAAAACACCATATATTTT
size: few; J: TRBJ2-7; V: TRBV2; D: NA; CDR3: CAISGAGPTLSYEQYF; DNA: TGTGCCATCAGTGGCGCGGGGCCAACCCTCTCCTACGAGCAGTACTTC
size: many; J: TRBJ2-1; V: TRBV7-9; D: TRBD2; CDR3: CASSSTSGIRNEQFF; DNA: TGTGCCAGCAGTTCGACTAGCGGGATACGGAATGAGCAGTTCTTC
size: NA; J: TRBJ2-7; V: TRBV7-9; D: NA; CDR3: CASSLAQGRIPYEQYF; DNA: TGTGCTAGCAGCTTAGCGCAGGGAAGGATCCCATACGAGCAGTACTTC
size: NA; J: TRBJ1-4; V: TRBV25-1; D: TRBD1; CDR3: CASSEWEGARSDTNEKLFF; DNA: TGTGCCAGCAGTGAATGGGAGGGGGCGCGGTCCGATACTAATGAAAAACTGTTTTTT
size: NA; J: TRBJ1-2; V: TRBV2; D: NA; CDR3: CASSEQSGRGYTF; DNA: TGTGCCAGCAGTGAACAGTCCGGACGCGGCTACACCTTC
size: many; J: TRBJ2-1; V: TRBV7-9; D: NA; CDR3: CASVRASLLNEQFF; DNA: TGTGCCAGCGTCCGGGCTTCCCTTTTGAATGAGCAGTTCTTC
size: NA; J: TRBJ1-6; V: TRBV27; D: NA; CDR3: CASSSGSGIHF; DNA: TGTGCCAGCAGTTCCGGGAGTGGTATCCACTTT
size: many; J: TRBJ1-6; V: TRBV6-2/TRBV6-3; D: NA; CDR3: CASSYNGGALNSPLHF; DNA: TGTGCCAGCAGTTACAACGGGGGCGCCTTAAATTCACCCCTCCACTTT
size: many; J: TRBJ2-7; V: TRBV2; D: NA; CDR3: CARDIRPGSSYEQYF; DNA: TGTGCCAGGGACATTCGGCCGGGGAGCTCCTACGAGCAGTACTTC
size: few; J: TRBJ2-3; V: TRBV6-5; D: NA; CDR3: CASSNLNRNRDTQYF; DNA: TGTGCCAGCAGTAATCTTAACAGGAATAGGGATACGCAGTATTTT
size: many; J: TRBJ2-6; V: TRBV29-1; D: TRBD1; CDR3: CSVEDRARGWTGANVLTF; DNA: TGCAGCGTTGAAGATCGAGCCAGGGGGTGGACTGGGGCCAACGTCCTGACTTTC
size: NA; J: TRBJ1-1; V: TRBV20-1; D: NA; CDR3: CSASPLAGALF; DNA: TGCAGTGCTAGTCCCTTAGCGGGAGCTCTCTTT